The 9 T cell receptor beta chains presented below share a single source sample, sequenced in a study of T cell repertoires in cytomegalovirus infection. Which antigens these TCRs recognize remains unknown. Using its own MiXCR run on the reads, TCRdb lists one record per CDR3 protein. The table shows roughly 120,000 distinct CDR3 sequences, with around 32% occurring only once. Sequenced material: CD8+ T cells from cultured PBMCs, taken from culture after CMV antigen stimulation. These receptors all stem from a human donor in good health (CMV status not recorded). Some clones in this sample may be carry-over from other donors' samples.

This clonotype was observed a few times. The rearrangement joins TRBV20-1 to TRBJ1-1; 8 bases fit TRBD1. The junction had 2 bases not matched to a gene; V was cut back by 5 bases and J by 0 bases. The germline CDR1 and CDR2 sequences are DFQATT and SNEGSKA (reference sequence). The CDR3 covers 13 residues. The CDR3 loop reads CSAADRVNTEAFF. CDR3 bases: TGCAGTGCTGCGGACAGGGTGAACACTGAAGCTTTCTTT.

The CDR3 coding sequence is TGTGCCAGCAGCCACATTCAAGGACCAGGGGAAAGTCTCGACTACGAGCAGTACTTC. This translates into CASSHIQGPGESLDYEQYF. The chain uses TRBV4-2 and TRBJ2-7; D is perhaps TRBD1 (6 bases). Per the germline V gene, CDR1 is LGHNA and CDR2 is YNFKEQ. The CDR3 runs to 19 residues. The V gene lost 3 bases and the J gene lost 3 bases, with 27 bases spanning the gap.

The chain carries TRBV2 and TRBJ1-5; no reliable D call. The CDR3 length is 13 residues. Per the germline V gene, CDR1 is SNHLY and CDR2 is FYNNEI. V was pared by 6 bases and J by 3 bases, with 9 bases between. In nucleotides, the CDR3 is TGTGCCAGCAGAGAGCGGCTCAATCAGCCCCAGCATTTT. Residues: CASRERLNQPQHF.

In this sample, this clonotype turned up many times. The chain joins TRBV27 to TRBJ2-5; TRBD2 matches at 10 bases. CDR1 and CDR2 from the germline V gene are MNHEY and SMNVEV (reference sequence). The CDR3 is 15 amino acids. V was pared by 6 bases and J by 5 bases, with 9 bases of the junction left unmatched. DNA for the CDR3: TGTGCCAGCAGGACGTTAGCGGGGGGAGGCGAGACCCAGTACTTC. Its translation is CASRTLAGGGETQYF.

The V call is TRBV6-1, the J call TRBJ2-7; D gene unclear. Germline V gene data show CDR1 as MNHNS and CDR2 as SASEGT. The CDR3 has 11 residues. V was clipped by 3 bases and J by 5 bases, with 5 bases between them. The CDR3 coding sequence is TGTGCCAGCAGTGATGGGGACGAGCAGTACTTC. Its translation: CASSDGDEQYF.

A few counts support this clonotype. The chain joins TRBV6-2 or TRBV6-3 to TRBJ1-1; D call uncertain. Germline V CDR1 and CDR2: MNHEY, SVGEGT. CDR3 length: 15 residues. The V and J ends lost 4 bases and 1 base respectively, with 13 bases between them. The CDR3 nucleotides read TGTGCCAGCAGTTCTACGGGAGGGCAGAACACTGAAGCTTTCTTT. As protein: CASSSTGGQNTEAFF.

This clonotype was counted a few times. V is TRBV15 and J is TRBJ1-4; no clear D. CDR1 is LNHNV and CDR2 is YYDKDF in the germline V gene (reference sequence). Trimming took off 1 base at V and 4 bases at J, with 13 bases between the two ends. The CDR3 contains 16 residues. The CDR3 here is CATSRGSRHRNEKLFF. CDR3 bases: TGTGCCACCAGCAGAGGCTCCCGACATCGTAATGAAAAACTGTTTTTT.

The chain has TRBV10-3 and TRBJ2-7; D is uncertain. The CDR3 covers 16 residues. Between the trimmed V and J ends, which lost 7 bases and 5 bases, there was a span of 24 bases. CDR1 is ENHRY, CDR2 SYGVKD, per germline. CDR3 amino acids: CAITTVQGRWPHEQYF. CDR3 nucleotides: TGTGCCATCACCACGGTTCAAGGACGATGGCCACACGAGCAGTACTTC.

This clonotype has ten or more counts. For the CDR3, the DNA is TGTGCCAGCAGTTTGGGACAAAACACCGGGGAGCTGTTTTTT. It yields the protein CASSLGQNTGELFF. V is TRBV28 and J is TRBJ2-2; a possible D gene is TRBD1 (6 bases). The CDR3 spans 14 residues. Germline V CDR1 and CDR2: MDHEN, SYDVKM. Trimming took off 3 bases at V and 2 bases at J, with 7 bases between the two ends.